The 7 T cell receptor beta chains in this list originate from one sample, sequenced in a study of early T cells in non-severe SARS-CoV-2 infection. MiXCR, run by TCRdb on the 5' RACE reads, gives a single entry per CDR3 protein. Here the sample spans roughly 76,000 distinct CDR3 sequences, 10% to 15% being singletons. Sequences were obtained from whole blood. These receptor sequences come from an adult who was a healthcare worker with PCR-confirmed SARS-CoV-2 infection or an uninfected control (not recorded which).

This clonotype was observed many times. The chain is built from TRBV7-8 and TRBJ1-5; possible D gene TRBD1, 5 bases. V gave up 0 bases and J gave up 15 bases, with 15 bases separating them. The CDR3 runs to 13 residues. Germline V CDR1 and CDR2: SGHVS, FQNEAQ. The CDR3 region has the DNA TGTGCCAGCAGCTTAGCGGGACGGGATTCCCCGCATTTT. Its protein product is CASSLAGRDSPHF.

The sample holds many counts of this clonotype. The gene calls are TRBV29-1 and TRBJ2-2; 10 bases match TRBD1. The germline V gene has CDR1 SQVTM and CDR2 ANQGSEA. CDR3 length: 14 amino acids. J lost 7 bases, V lost 7 bases, and 9 bases had no gene match. In DNA, the CDR3 is TGCAGCGGCCAGACAGGGGGCTCGATCGGGGAGCTGTTTTTT. The encoded protein is CSGQTGGSIGELFF.

This clonotype was counted a few times. The chain joins TRBV11-2 to TRBJ2-7, with TRBD2 as a possible D gene (5 bases). The germline V and J ends were trimmed by 1 base and 1 base, with 11 bases remaining between them. The CDR3 sequence is 15 residues long. Germline loops: CDR1 SGHAT, CDR2 FQNNGV. CDR3 DNA sequence: TGTGCCAGCAGCTTAGGCAGGACTCCTTCCTACGAGCAGTACTTC. Translated: CASSLGRTPSYEQYF.

This clonotype was observed many times. The CDR3 sequence: CSVLPGSQYEQYF. CDR3 bases: TGCAGTGTCCTCCCGGGCTCACAGTACGAGCAGTACTTC. The chain joins TRBV20-1 to TRBJ2-7; D not certain. Between the trimmed V and J ends, which lost 7 bases and 4 bases, there was a span of 17 bases. Germline V gene lookup returns CDR1 DFQATT and CDR2 SNEGSKA (reference sequence). This CDR3 region has 13 residues.

This clonotype was observed a handful of times. The CDR3 sequence: CASSTSPGAGVNEQYF. In DNA, the CDR3 is TGTGCCAGCAGCACCTCCCCCGGTGCGGGAGTAAACGAGCAGTACTTC. This sequence joins TRBV9 and TRBJ2-7; TRBD2 matches at 7 bases. The CDR3 totals 16 residues. The germline gives CDR1 SGDLS, CDR2 YYNGEE. V lost 4 bases and J lost 5; bases outside the gene matches: 15. Drawing the rest from reference TRBV9 and TRBJ2-7, the complete variable domain is DSGVTQTPKHLITATGQRVTLRCSPRSGDLSVYWYQQSLDQGLQFLIQYYNGEERAKGNILERFSAQQFPDLHSELNLSSLELGDSALYFCASSTSPGAGVNEQYFGPGTRLTVT.

The chain carries TRBV27 and TRBJ2-7, with 7 bases that match TRBD2. CDR3 length: 14 amino acids. CDR1 is MNHEY and CDR2 is SMNVEV in the germline V gene (reference sequence). J was trimmed by 4 bases and V by 2 bases; bases with no gene match: 5. The CDR3 sequence is CASSLRLAGYEQYF. Here the CDR3 DNA reads TGTGCCAGCAGTTTAAGGTTAGCGGGTTACGAGCAGTACTTC.

This clonotype was observed a handful of times. V gene TRBV28 combines with J gene TRBJ1-2; 8 nucleotides align to TRBD1. The V and J ends lost 5 bases and 5 bases, in that order; junction bases with no gene match: 7. CDR1 and CDR2 (germline): MDHEN, SYDVKM. The CDR3 covers 14 residues. The CDR3 DNA reads as TGTGCCAGCAGTCGGACAGGGATCGGGTATGGCTACACCTTC. As protein: CASSRTGIGYGYTF.